This TCR beta chain was recorded in a study of monozygotic twins with cystic fibrosis. About the study: Roughly 3 micrograms of fragmented DNA underwent approximately 15 PCR cycles for library preparation. Regarding the study as a whole: In 13 of 16 pairs, V gene usage was closest to the co-twin's. The repertoire was suggested to be naive-dominated, clonality median approximately 0.0093. Nucleotide-identical clonotype sharing was significantly higher within monozygotic CF twin pairs than between unrelated CF individuals.

Profiled with immunoSEQ multiplex PCR; TCRdb holds only in-frame clones, not every one. The repertoire holds about 22,000 clones, with around nine tenths as singletons. J was trimmed by 0 bases and V by 5 bases; bases with no gene match: 8. The CDR3 runs to 16 residues. CDR1 and CDR2 from the germline V gene are KGHSH and LQKENI. Concerning this clone itself: Its antigen is unknown.

Source material: blood. The chain carries TRBV18 and TRBJ1-2; 8 bases are a match to TRBD1. The source is a woman in her thirties with cystic fibrosis. CDR3 sequence: CASSSRTGSSNYGYTF. CDR3 bases: TGTGCCAGCTCATCACGGACAGGGAGCTCTAACTATGGCTACACCTTC.